This is a list of T cell receptor beta chains from one sample in a study of blood T cell repertoires in COVID-19. The assay was immunoSEQ multiplex PCR, and TCRdb's table has in-frame clones only and misses some. The sample comprises about 50,000 clones, 75% to 90% of which are singletons, and less than 6.5% rests with the top ten. Sequencing was performed on peripheral blood. All receptors come from a man aged 55 to 70 with acute or convalescent COVID-19. Each CDR3 is given with its conserved first and last residue. A D gene is named only where the DNA matches it firmly. Expanded clones are given a class, and other clones once, few, many or no size at all.

TRBV7-3	TRBD2	NA	TRBJ2-1	14	CASSFSGRASEQFF	TGTGCCAGCAGCTTTAGCGGGAGGGCCAGTGAGCAGTTCTTC
TRBV5-1	TRBD1	NA	TRBJ2-2	16	CASSLGGTGRTGELFF	TGCGCCAGCAGCTTGGGCGGGACAGGGAGGACCGGGGAGCTGTTTTTT
TRBV18	NA	NA	TRBJ1-4	16	CASSLDKTHGGEKLFF	TGTGCCAGCTCACTTGATAAGACCCACGGCGGTGAAAAACTGTTTTTT
TRBV5-1	TRBD1	NA	TRBJ2-5	15	CASSYSGQGGETQYF	TGCGCCAGCAGCTACTCAGGACAGGGGGGAGAGACCCAGTACTTC
TRBV7-9	NA	NA	TRBJ2-3	17	CASSPRGASASTDTQYF	TGTGCCAGCAGCCCCCGGGGGGCCAGCGCTAGCACAGATACGCAGTATTTT
TRBV7-9	TRBD1	NA	TRBJ2-7	16	CASSLGQGAGADEQYF	TGTGCCAGCAGCTTGGGACAGGGGGCGGGAGCGGACGAGCAGTACTTC
TRBV19	TRBD1	NA	TRBJ1-5	13	CASGQDAYQPQHF	TGTGCCAGTGGACAGGATGCTTATCAGCCCCAGCATTTT
TRBV5-1	TRBD2	few	TRBJ2-1	16	CASSRTPSGRRNEQFF	TGCGCCAGCAGCCGCACCCCTAGCGGGAGAAGAAATGAGCAGTTCTTC
TRBV30	NA	NA	TRBJ2-2	14	CAWSFRSAGGELFF	TGTGCCTGGAGTTTTCGGTCGGCGGGCGGGGAGCTGTTTTTT
TRBV19	TRBD1	NA	TRBJ1-2	17	CASSPRGQGVTNYGYTF	TGTGCCAGTAGTCCGCGGGGACAGGGGGTAACTAACTATGGCTACACCTTC
TRBV5-6	NA	NA	TRBJ1-6	15	CASSLDSPRNSPLHF	TGTGCCAGCAGCTTGGACAGCCCAAGGAATTCACCCCTCCACTTT
TRBV7-4	TRBD2	NA	TRBJ2-3	16	CASSLVRGRAEDTQYF	TGTGCCAGCAGCTTAGTGCGAGGGAGGGCCGAAGATACGCAGTATTTT
TRBV2	TRBD2	NA	TRBJ2-1	15	CASQEGLAGYNEQFF	TGTGCCAGCCAAGAAGGACTAGCGGGTTACAATGAGCAGTTCTTC
TRBV19	NA	few	TRBJ1-6	16	CASSMAGMMDGSPLHF	TGTGCCAGTAGTATGGCCGGGATGATGGACGGTTCACCCCTCCACTTT
TRBV9	TRBD2	NA	TRBJ2-1	16	CASSVAGGGSYNEQFF	TGTGCCAGCAGCGTAGCGGGGGGAGGCTCCTACAATGAGCAGTTCTTC
TRBV28	TRBD2	medium-sized	TRBJ2-1	21	CASSFPRGLAGGPLTYNEQFF	TGTGCCAGCAGTTTTCCCCGGGGACTAGCGGGAGGTCCCCTTACCTACAATGAGCAGTTCTTC
TRBV28	TRBD1	NA	TRBJ1-1	15	CASSITGGGGTEAFF	TGTGCCAGCAGTATCACAGGGGGCGGAGGCACTGAAGCTTTCTTT
TRBV2	NA	NA	TRBJ1-4	16	CASSSGFPYLNEKLFF	TGTGCCAGCAGTTCAGGGTTCCCCTACCTTAATGAAAAACTGTTTTTT
TRBV5-1	TRBD2	NA	TRBJ2-1	15	CASSLTGTSDNEQFF	TGCGCCAGCAGCTTAACCGGGACTAGCGACAATGAGCAGTTCTTC
TRBV12-3/TRBV12-4	NA	NA	TRBJ1-4	12	CASSLWGGKLFF	TGTGCCAGCAGTTTATGGGGGGGAAAACTGTTTTTT
TRBV7-9	NA	NA	TRBJ1-1	13	CASSLDQATEAFF	TGTGCCAGCAGCTTAGATCAAGCGACTGAAGCTTTCTTT
TRBV6-5	TRBD1	NA	TRBJ2-3	13	CASWTGATDTQYF	TGTGCCAGTTGGACAGGGGCCACAGATACGCAGTATTTT
TRBV6-5	NA	NA	TRBJ2-1	15	CASSYGGMSWGEQFF	TGTGCCAGCAGTTACGGAGGGATGAGCTGGGGTGAGCAGTTCTTC
TRBV28	NA	NA	TRBJ2-5	13	CASNPGDGETQYF	TGTGCCAGCAACCCCGGGGATGGGGAGACCCAGTACTTC
TRBV3-1/TRBV3-2	NA	once	TRBJ2-3	16	CASSRHGAGSTDTQYF	TGTGCCAGCAGCCGTCATGGGGCAGGGAGCACAGATACGCAGTATTTT
TRBV5-4	TRBD2	NA	TRBJ2-7	15	CASSPEREGNYEQYF	TGTGCCAGCAGCCCGGAGCGGGAGGGGAACTACGAGCAGTACTTC
TRBV11-3	TRBD1	NA	TRBJ1-5	14	CARRGTGWDQPQHF	TGTGCCAGGCGAGGGACAGGTTGGGATCAGCCCCAGCATTTT
TRBV15	TRBD1	NA	TRBJ2-5	16	CATSWARGQGQETQYF	TGTGCCACCAGCTGGGCTCGGGGACAGGGGCAAGAGACCCAGTACTTC
TRBV2	NA	once	TRBJ2-7	16	CASSVRDPTLFYEQYF	TGTGCCAGCAGTGTCAGGGATCCCACCTTGTTCTACGAGCAGTACTTC
TRBV5-1	NA	NA	TRBJ2-5	15	CASSLVPSSGETQYF	TGCGCCAGCAGCTTGGTGCCTAGCTCGGGAGAGACCCAGTACTTC
TRBV12-3/TRBV12-4	TRBD1	NA	TRBJ1-2	13	CASRRTGVSGYTF	TGTGCCAGCAGACGAACAGGGGTCTCTGGCTACACCTTC
TRBV3-1/TRBV3-2	NA	once	TRBJ2-2	16	CASSPPTGRSTGELFF	TGTGCCAGCAGCCCGCCGACAGGGAGGAGCACCGGGGAGCTGTTTTTT
TRBV2	NA	NA	TRBJ2-7	15	CASNFFNNPSYEQYF	TGTGCCAGCAATTTTTTCAACAACCCCTCCTACGAGCAGTACTTC